The subject of this entry is one T cell receptor beta chain. Its matching antigen is unknown. The sample originates from a study of shared clonotypes between healthy human individuals. Healthy and HIV-negative, the adult donors had no recent acute infections or vaccinations. Every immunoSEQ plate was one replicate of a subset's evenly spread DNA. Original processing notes: From ImmunoSEQ came sequences covering only the junction and carrying no quality scores, so filtering differed. Profiled with immunoSEQ multiplex PCR; TCRdb holds only in-frame clones, not every one. The V and J calls and the clone size are those of that table, but D and trimming were determined from the DNA. This table has about 480,000 clones, about 75% appearing once. V was cut by 5 bases and J by 0 bases, with 10 bases left in between. The CDR3 totals 15 residues. The germline V gene has CDR1 LNHDA and CDR2 SQIVND (reference sequence).

Study outcomes and limitations: Clonotype sharing among donors was thought likely to change with sequencing depth.

The chain joins TRBV19 to TRBJ1-4, with D hard to call. Input material: PBMCs. The source of this sequence is a woman aged 35 to 49 in good health. Some clones in this sample may be carry-over from other donors' samples. The CDR3: CASSDRGTTNEKLFF. The CDR3 DNA sequence: TGTGCCAGTAGTGACCGAGGGACAACTAATGAAAAACTGTTTTTT.